This TCR beta chain was captured in a study of blood T cell repertoires in COVID-19. Overall study: Acute and convalescent COVID-19 samples came from the United States, Italy and Spain. PBMCs, B-cell-depleted T cells, or T cells provided the cDNA or gDNA that made up the material.

Here immunoSEQ multiplex PCR was the method, and the copy in TCRdb shows in-frame clones only, minus some. The sample includes about 70,000 clones, roughly 80% of them seen just once. The table lists this clone with a count of one. This CDR3 spans 16 amino acids. The chain employs TRBV21-1 and TRBJ2-2; TRBD1, the D gene given by the table, was not confirmed from the DNA. TRBV21-1 is designated a pseudogene. The source is an elderly woman with active or convalescent COVID-19. The sample comprised peripheral blood. The CDR3 spells CASSKEPTGATGELFF. In DNA form, the CDR3 reads TGTGCCAGCAGCAAAGAGCCGACAGGGGCCACCGGGGAGCTGTTTTTT.